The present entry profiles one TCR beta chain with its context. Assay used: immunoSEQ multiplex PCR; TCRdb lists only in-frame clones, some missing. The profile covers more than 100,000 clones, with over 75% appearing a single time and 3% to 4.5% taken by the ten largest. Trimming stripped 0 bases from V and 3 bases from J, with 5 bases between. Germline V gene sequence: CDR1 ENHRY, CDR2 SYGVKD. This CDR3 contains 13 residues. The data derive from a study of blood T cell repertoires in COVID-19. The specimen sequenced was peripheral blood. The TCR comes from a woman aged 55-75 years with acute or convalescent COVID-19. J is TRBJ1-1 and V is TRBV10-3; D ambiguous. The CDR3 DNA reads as TGTGCCATCAGTGAGTCGCGGGACACTGAAGCTTTCTTT. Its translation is CAISESRDTEAFF.